These 7 T cell receptor beta chains came from one sample sequenced in a study of T cell responses to AZD1222 COVID-19 vaccine. TCRdb's table, derived via immunoSEQ multiplex PCR, lists solely in-frame clones and lacks some. Among around 120,000 clones listed, 85% to 90% were seen once. The material was peripheral blood, obtained on day 0 of AZD1222 vaccination. Receptors originate from an adult in good health.

The chain combines TRBV5-1 with TRBJ2-7; D is undetermined. V was shortened by 4 bases and J by 5 bases, with 10 bases between the two germline ends. The CDR3 length is 12 residues. Germline lookup yields CDR1 SGHRS and CDR2 YFSETQ. CDR3 in DNA: TGCGCCAGCAGCACCCGTCGGGACGAGCAGTACTTC. This encodes CASSTRRDEQYF. The full variable domain, rest sourced from reference TRBV5-1 and TRBJ2-7, is KAGVTQTPRYLIKTRGQQVTLSCSPISGHRSVSWYQQTPGQGLQFLFEYFSETQRNKGNFPGRFSGRQFSNSRSEMNVSTLELGDSALYLCASSTRRDEQYFGPGTRLTVT.

This clone came up a few times. The V and J genes are TRBV23-1 and TRBJ1-2; no firm D call. TRBV23-1 is placed among ORFs of uncertain function. The CDR3 runs to 14 residues. Trimming stripped 4 bases from V and 1 base from J, with 10 bases between. This chain's CDR3 is CASSPHRLNYGYTF. In DNA form, the CDR3 reads TGCGCCAGCAGTCCTCACCGACTTAACTATGGCTACACCTTC.

The chain combines TRBV3-1 (or the pseudogene TRBV3-2) with TRBJ2-1; the match to TRBD2 covers 14 bases. The V segment lost 4 bases and the J segment 15 bases; nucleotides outside the gene matches: 5. The CDR3 totals 13 residues. CDR1 is LGHDT, CDR2 YNNKEL, per germline (reference sequence). The CDR3 coding sequence is TGTGCCAGCAGCCCGGGACTAGCGGGGGCCCCGTTCTTC. Its protein product is CASSPGLAGAPFF.

The gene calls are TRBV28 and TRBJ2-7, with TRBD2 matching 12 bases. Germline V lookup: CDR1 MDHEN, CDR2 SYDVKM. V was clipped by 6 bases and J by 3 bases; unmatched bases: 12. The CDR3 sequence is 17 residues long. The CDR3 DNA reads as TGTGCCAGCAGCACCCCCGGACTAGCGGGAAGTGGCTACGAGCAGTACTTC. It encodes CASSTPGLAGSGYEQYF.

This chain connects TRBV27 to TRBJ2-3, with 9 nucleotides matching TRBD2. Germline values: CDR1 MNHEY, CDR2 SMNVEV (reference sequence). The CDR3 sequence is 16 residues long. Trimming cost V 5 bases and J 1 base; bases outside gene matches: 7. In DNA, the CDR3 is TGTGCCAGCAGTGCGAAAGCGGGGGGTCGCACAGATACGCAGTATTTT. Translated, it gives CASSAKAGGRTDTQYF.

The rearrangement uses TRBV5-6 and TRBJ1-5; no definite D call. This CDR3 region has 15 residues. V dropped 3 bases and J dropped 4 bases, with 14 bases sitting between them. In germline, CDR1 is SGHDT, CDR2 YYEEEE. In DNA form, the CDR3 reads TGTGCCAGCAGCTACCTTATTGGGGTTAATCAGCCCCAGCATTTT. Residues: CASSYLIGVNQPQHF.

This rearrangement joins TRBV2 to TRBJ2-3; 7 bases fit TRBD2. The CDR3 loop spans 15 amino acids. CDR1 is SNHLY and CDR2 is FYNNEI in the germline V gene. V dropped 2 bases and J dropped 2; count of bases not matched to a gene: 4. CDR3 DNA sequence: TGTGCCAGCAGTGAACTAGCGGAGGCCACAGATACGCAGTATTTT. This encodes CASSELAEATDTQYF.